One sample yielded the 29 T cell receptor beta chains listed below, sequenced in a study of blood T cells in healthy people across ages (dated by TCRdb to 2015 to 2017). Receptor libraries were prepared by 5' RACE. The instrument given in TCRdb is Illumina HiSeq 2500. A second about 6 to 11 cycle PCR used a sample-barcoded 5' primer and a J-beta primer mix. Through fastp at Q25 and MiXCR, TCRdb rebuilt clones from the public reads, retaining in-frame beta chains. Each CDR3 protein appears once, grouped with its most common genes and DNA. This sample holds over 1,300,000 distinct CDR3 sequences; roughly 64% were observed only once. Approximately 7% of the sample is held by the ten biggest clonotypes. Input material: blood. The receptor set was obtained from a man aged 18 to 30 in good health.

This chain connects TRBV5-1 to TRBJ2-3; D could derive from TRBD1 or TRBD2 (5 bases each). Trimming left V 4 bases short and J 6 bases short, with 12 bases between. This CDR3 region has 13 residues. Per germline, CDR1 SGHRS and CDR2 YFSETQ. CDR3 DNA sequence: TGCGCCAGCAGCGCCTACGAGGGGGATACGCAGTATTTT. Translated, it gives CASSAYEGDTQYF.

This clonotype was picked up a small number of times. This chain uses TRBV7-2 with TRBJ1-6; D uncertain. Germline lookup yields CDR1 SGHTA and CDR2 FQGNSA. This CDR3 is 15 amino acids long. V shed 3 bases and J shed 6 bases, with 12 bases lying between them. CDR3 region: CASSFAGPPNSPLHF. The CDR3 region has the DNA TGTGCCAGCAGCTTTGCTGGGCCCCCTAATTCACCCCTCCACTTT. Combining the CDR3 with reference TRBV7-2 and TRBJ1-6 gives the whole variable domain GAGVSQSPSNKVTEKGKDVELRCDPISGHTALYWYRQSLGQGLEFLIYFQGNSAPDKSGLPSDRFSAERTGGSVSTLTIQRTQQEDSAVYLCASSFAGPPNSPLHFGNGTRLTVT.

This clonotype has more than one count but fewer than ten. The chain employs TRBV7-8 and TRBJ2-1; D may be TRBD1 or TRBD2 (7 bases each). The germline gives CDR1 SGHVS, CDR2 FQNEAQ. Trimming shortened V by 4 bases and J by 7 bases, and 29 bases separated the two germline ends. This CDR3 has 19 residues. CDR3 sequence reads: CASSSTGTFASAGENEQFF. The DNA for the CDR3 is TGTGCCAGCAGCTCGACAGGGACTTTCGCCTCTGCGGGGGAGAATGAGCAGTTCTTC. Filled out from reference TRBV7-8 and TRBJ2-1, the complete variable domain reads GAGVSQSPRYKVAKRGQDVALRCDPISGHVSLFWYQQALGQGPEFLTYFQNEAQLDKSGLPSDRFFAERPEGSVSTLKIQRTQQEDSAVYLCASSSTGTFASAGENEQFFGPGTRLTVL.

The chain combines TRBV7-6 with TRBJ2-1; D is unclear. Looked up from germline, CDR1 is SGHVS and CDR2 is FNYEAQ. This CDR3 contains 13 residues. V was shortened by 5 bases and J by 0 bases, with 5 bases between the two germline ends. The CDR3 nucleotides are TGTGCCAGCAGCAGATACTCCTACAATGAGCAGTTCTTC. Translation gives CASSRYSYNEQFF.

In this sample, this clonotype turned up a few times. This rearrangement joins TRBV20-1 to TRBJ1-4; possible D gene TRBD1, 6 bases. Trimming shortened V by 0 bases and J by 8 bases, and 13 bases separated the two germline ends. Germline values: CDR1 DFQATT, CDR2 SNEGSKA (reference sequence). The CDR3 extends over 14 amino acids. CDR3 sequence reads: CSARERQALEKLFF. The CDR3 DNA reads TGCAGTGCTAGAGAACGACAGGCCCTAGAAAAACTGTTTTTT.

Only a few counts were recorded for this clonotype. The rearrangement uses TRBV7-9 and TRBJ1-4; the D is unclear. The CDR3 covers 13 residues. Trimming cost V 5 bases and J 6 bases, with 10 bases left between them. Germline loops: CDR1 SEHNR, CDR2 FQNEAQ (reference sequence). DNA of the CDR3: TGTGCCAGCAGCCCCGAGTGGGATGAAAAACTGTTTTTT. It yields the protein CASSPEWDEKLFF.

The rearrangement links TRBV20-1 to TRBJ2-3; no firm D call. Per germline, CDR1 DFQATT and CDR2 SNEGSKA (reference sequence). Trimming pared 6 bases from V and 6 bases from J, leaving 16 bases between. This CDR3 contains 13 residues. In DNA, the CDR3 is TGCAGTGCCAGACCCGGGTTCTCCGATACGCAGTATTTT. Protein sequence: CSARPGFSDTQYF.

This chain connects TRBV4-1 to TRBJ2-2, with 8 nucleotides matching TRBD2. The CDR3 loop spans 13 amino acids. After removal of 4 bases from V and 6 bases from J, the junction contained 1 base not matched to a gene. The germline gives CDR1 MGHRA, CDR2 YSYEKL. As DNA, the CDR3 is TGCGCCAGCAGCCCACTAGCGGCCGGGGAGCTGTTTTTT. Translation gives CASSPLAAGELFF.

This clonotype came up a few times. The chain is built from TRBV6-1 and TRBJ2-4; TRBD2 aligns across 11 bases. This CDR3 is built from 17 residues. Losses at the gene ends were 5 bases for V and 0 bases for J; bases not matched to a gene: 6. From germline, CDR1 is MNHNS and CDR2 SASEGT. The CDR3 sequence: CASSTGTSGLAKNIQYF. CDR3 coding DNA: TGTGCCAGCAGTACCGGGACTAGCGGACTAGCCAAAAACATTCAGTACTTC.

This chain links TRBV3-1 with TRBJ1-2, with 9 bases identical to TRBD1. Germline assignment: CDR1 LGHDT and CDR2 YNNKEL (reference sequence). The CDR3 is 15 amino acids. V was pared by 0 bases and J by 7 bases, with 6 bases of the junction left unmatched. This CDR3 reads CASSQERTGAGGYTF. The CDR3 DNA reads TGTGCCAGCAGCCAAGAGAGGACAGGGGCCGGTGGCTACACCTTC.

In this sample, this clonotype turned up a few times. The V and J genes are TRBV10-3 and TRBJ2-7; weak D call: TRBD1 (5 bases). The CDR3 has 14 residues. Germline V CDR1 and CDR2: ENHRY, SYGVKD. V shed 2 bases and J shed 2 bases, with 10 bases lying between them. The CDR3 DNA reads as TGTGCCATCAGTGAGCCCACACAGGCCTACGAGCAGTACTTC. This encodes CAISEPTQAYEQYF.

The chain carries TRBV2 and TRBJ2-1; 9 nucleotides match TRBD2. Germline CDR1 is SNHLY and CDR2 is FYNNEI. The CDR3 covers 16 residues. V dropped 4 bases and J dropped 3; count of bases not matched to a gene: 7. The CDR3 sequence is CASSGGGRAVYNEQFF. CDR3 nucleotide sequence: TGTGCCAGCAGTGGTGGCGGGAGGGCCGTCTACAATGAGCAGTTCTTC. The whole variable domain, remainder taken from reference TRBV2 and TRBJ2-1, is EPEVTQTPSHQVTQMGQEVILRCVPISNHLYFYWYRQILGQKVEFLVSFYNNEISEKSEIFDDQFSVERPDGSNFTLKIRSTKLEDSAMYFCASSGGGRAVYNEQFFGPGTRLTVL.

This clonotype has a handful of counts. The V call is TRBV20-1, the J call TRBJ2-1; 10 nucleotides align to TRBD2. This CDR3 is 16 amino acids long. CDR1 is DFQATT and CDR2 is SNEGSKA in the germline V gene (reference sequence). The J segment lost 4 bases and the V segment lost 1 base, leaving 7 bases of the junction unmatched. CDR3 residues: CSARGGLAGVYNEQFF. CDR3 DNA sequence: TGCAGTGCTAGAGGGGGTCTAGCGGGAGTTTACAATGAGCAGTTCTTC.

The chain is built from TRBV5-1 and TRBJ2-2; weak D call: TRBD1 (5 bases). Between the trimmed V and J ends, which lost 6 bases and 5 bases, there was a span of 11 bases. CDR3 length: 13 amino acids. In germline, CDR1 is SGHRS, CDR2 YFSETQ. CDR3 sequence: CASTKSGTGELFF. The CDR3 DNA reads TGCGCCAGCACCAAGTCAGGGACCGGGGAGCTGTTTTTT.

The chain couples TRBV20-1 to TRBJ2-7, with D possibly matching TRBD2 (6 bases). V lost 1 base and J lost 2, with 12 bases in between. The germline V gene has CDR1 DFQATT and CDR2 SNEGSKA (reference sequence). The CDR3 runs to 14 residues. The CDR3 DNA is TGCAGTGCTAGAGCCCGGGAGTCCGCCTACGAGCAGTACTTC. Encoded protein: CSARARESAYEQYF.

The gene calls are TRBV7-2 and TRBJ1-6, with D unresolved. The CDR3 extends over 15 amino acids. V dropped 1 base and J dropped 7 bases, with 11 bases sitting between them. Germline V gene lookup returns CDR1 SGHTA and CDR2 FQGNSA. The CDR3 DNA reads TGTGCCAGCAGCTTAGGAAGACTAAGGAATTCACCCCTCCACTTT. This sequence encodes CASSLGRLRNSPLHF. Based on the CDR3 plus reference TRBV7-2 and TRBJ1-6, the full variable domain is GAGVSQSPSNKVTEKGKDVELRCDPISGHTALYWYRQSLGQGLEFLIYFQGNSAPDKSGLPSDRFSAERTGGSVSTLTIQRTQQEDSAVYLCASSLGRLRNSPLHFGNGTRLTVT.

This clonotype has more than one count but fewer than ten. The rearrangement uses TRBV12-3 or TRBV12-4 and TRBJ2-1, with 7 bases fitting TRBD1. The CDR3 covers 16 residues. The ends lost 3 bases at V and 7 bases at J; junction bases unmatched: 12. The CDR3 nucleotides are TGTGCCAGCAGTTTCGGAGTGACAGGGTTTAGAAATGAGCAGTTCTTC. It encodes CASSFGVTGFRNEQFF.

V is TRBV20-1 and J is TRBJ2-1, with D uncertain. Germline V CDR1 and CDR2: DFQATT, SNEGSKA (reference sequence). The CDR3 sequence is 14 residues long. Trimming left V 0 bases short and J 9 bases short, with 15 bases between. The CDR3 here is CSAREGDMLVEQFF. The CDR3 coding sequence is TGCAGTGCTAGAGAAGGAGACATGCTTGTTGAGCAGTTCTTC.

This chain uses TRBV6-6 with TRBJ2-7; D possibly corresponds to TRBD1 (5 bases). Trimming left V 0 bases short and J 6 bases short, with 12 bases between. This CDR3 comprises 14 residues. Germline V gene lookup returns CDR1 MNHNY and CDR2 SVGAGI (reference sequence). The CDR3 loop is CASSYSRVGSEQYF. In DNA, the CDR3 is TGTGCCAGCAGTTACTCCAGGGTTGGAAGCGAGCAGTACTTC.

This clonotype was seen more than once but under ten times. The chain combines TRBV12-3 or TRBV12-4 with TRBJ1-4, with D possibly matching TRBD1 (5 bases). The CDR3 consists of 14 residues. V was pared by 5 bases and J by 8 bases, with 15 bases between. The CDR3 reads CASSPRAGGEKLFF. CDR3 in DNA: TGTGCCAGCAGTCCCAGGGCGGGCGGCGAAAAACTGTTTTTT.

This clonotype was recorded a few times. This sequence joins TRBV7-9 and TRBJ2-1; 7 nucleotides align to TRBD2. CDR3 size: 12 residues. Germline V lookup: CDR1 SEHNR, CDR2 FQNEAQ (reference sequence). With 8 bases clipped from V and 5 bases from J, the junction kept 3 bases outside the gene matches. The CDR3 reads CASGGEDNEQFF. CDR3 sequence (DNA): TGTGCCAGCGGGGGGGAAGACAATGAGCAGTTCTTC.

The chain uses TRBV4-2 and TRBJ2-4; 8 nucleotides agree with TRBD2. The DNA end favors TRBJ2-7, so the J call may be wrong. Germline CDR1 is LGHNA and CDR2 is YNFKEQ. This CDR3 comprises 16 residues. The chain's CDR3 is CASSPSPGGAEGEQYF. DNA of the CDR3: TGTGCCAGCAGCCCATCCCCGGGGGGGGCCGAGGGCGAGCAGTACTTC.

This chain joins TRBV27 and TRBJ2-1, with D tentatively TRBD1 or TRBD2 (5 bases each). The germline gives CDR1 MNHEY, CDR2 SMNVEV (reference sequence). Trimming shortened V by 10 bases and J by 9 bases, and 13 bases separated the two germline ends. This CDR3 region has 11 residues. The CDR3: CATLWGTEQFF. The CDR3 region has the DNA TGTGCCACCCTTTGGGGGACTGAGCAGTTCTTC.

This chain uses TRBV9 with TRBJ2-7; maybe TRBD1 (5 bases). The CDR3 has 15 amino acids. CDR1 SGDLS and CDR2 YYNGEE come from the germline V gene. Between the trimmed V and J ends, which lost 0 bases and 2 bases, there was a span of 12 bases. The DNA for the CDR3 is TGTGCCAGCAGCGTAGAGCCAGGGCCCCCCTACGAGCAGTACTTC. This sequence encodes CASSVEPGPPYEQYF.

The rearrangement joins TRBV2 to TRBJ1-1; D unclear. Germline V gene sequence: CDR1 SNHLY, CDR2 FYNNEI. There are 13 residues in the CDR3. V was clipped by 9 bases and J by 7 bases, with 18 bases between them. CDR3 coding DNA: TGTGCCAGTAATCCAACCCTGGTGGGTGAAGCTTTCTTT. Protein sequence: CASNPTLVGEAFF.

V gene TRBV27 combines with J gene TRBJ2-7; perhaps TRBD2 as D (6 bases). Trimming cost V 4 bases and J 4 bases, with 14 bases left between them. The CDR3 extends over 14 amino acids. Germline V gives CDR1 MNHEY, CDR2 SMNVEV (reference sequence). CDR3 sequence reads: CASSWASATYEQYF. In nucleotides, the CDR3 is TGTGCCAGCAGTTGGGCTAGCGCAACTTACGAGCAGTACTTC.

The V call is TRBV3-1, the J call TRBJ1-2; no clear D gene. V lost 1 base and J lost 4, with 13 bases in between. Germline V gene lookup returns CDR1 LGHDT and CDR2 YNNKEL (reference sequence). This CDR3 spans 15 amino acids. Here the CDR3 DNA reads TGTGCCAGCAGCCAAGCCCTACCCCAGGCCTATGGCTACACCTTC. Translation gives CASSQALPQAYGYTF.

The J gene is TRBJ2-1, the V gene TRBV29-1; D unresolved. V was cut by 3 bases and J by 1 base, with 7 bases left in between. Germline V gives CDR1 SQVTM, CDR2 ANQGSEA. This CDR3 has 13 amino acids. The DNA of the CDR3 is TGCAGCGTTGACAGCTTATCCTACAATGAGCAGTTCTTC. Protein sequence: CSVDSLSYNEQFF.

A single count supports this clonotype. The rearrangement joins TRBV24-1 to TRBJ1-5; 9 bases fit TRBD1. The length of the CDR3 is 12 residues. The V and J ends lost 12 bases and 8 bases, in that order; junction bases with no gene match: 7. Germline-derived CDR1 and CDR2 are KGHDR and SFDVKD. The CDR3 spells CAVQGATEPQHF. The DNA of the CDR3 is TGTGCCGTACAGGGGGCAACGGAGCCCCAGCATTTT.